The 2 T cell receptor beta chains below all came from one sample that was sequenced in a study of blood T cell repertoires in COVID-19. Sequencing used immunoSEQ multiplex PCR; TCRdb keeps in-frame clones, though not all of them. In the table there are a few hundred thousand clones, approximately 89% of which are singletons. The sample comprised peripheral blood. The receptors derive from a woman in her forties or fifties with COVID-19, enrolled during active disease.

The gene calls are TRBV5-5 and TRBJ2-7; TRBD1 is a possible D gene (6 bases). Per germline, CDR1 SGHKS and CDR2 YYEKEE (reference sequence). V was clipped by 3 bases and J by 2 bases, with 12 bases between them. The CDR3 length is 14 residues. Here the CDR3 reads CASSWETGPYEQYF. The CDR3 DNA reads as TGTGCCAGCAGCTGGGAGACAGGACCCTACGAGCAGTACTTC.

The CDR3 protein is CASSYAGDNGYTF. CDR3 coding DNA: TGTGCCAGCAGTTACGCAGGGGACAATGGCTACACCTTC. The chain has TRBV6-5 and TRBJ1-2; tentatively, D is TRBD1 (6 bases). The CDR3 contains 13 residues. The germline V gene encodes CDR1 MNHEY and CDR2 SVGAGI. V was pared by 2 bases and J by 6 bases, with 10 bases between.